The TCR beta chain described here comes from a study of graft-versus-host responses after intestinal transplantation (dated by TCRdb to about 2021). For the study in its entirety: Recipients received multivisceral, liver-intestinal, or isolated intestinal transplants. To identify alloreactive clones, pre-transplant mixed lymphocyte reaction products were sequenced and then compared with unstimulated pre-transplant donor and recipient T cells. Graft-versus-host and host-versus-graft alloreactive T cell clones were tracked in the graft, circulation and bone marrow after intestinal transplantation using bulk TCR-beta CDR3 sequencing. All recipients received anti-thymocyte globulin induction followed by maintenance tacrolimus and steroids for around three years. The cohort enrolled about two dozen intestinal transplant recipients, one of whom was a retransplant, and a few patients without pretransplant specimens were excluded. Samples from three later patients were sequenced in-house on an Illumina MiSeq with MiXCR processing rather than by the commercial service. Donor T cell macrochimerism was defined as a peak of at least 4% donor T cells among recipient peripheral blood mononuclear cells.

The sample's time point, from its label and the paper: cells obtained before transplantation from donor or recipient. CD3+CD4+ and CD3+CD8+ populations were FACS-sorted from unstimulated pre-transplant donor and recipient cells taken from spleen or lymph nodes. General study outcomes and caveats: GvH clones were detected in recipient bone marrow, and some appeared earlier in ileal mucosa or blood, consistent with an intestinal mucosal origin. Patients with donor T cell macrochimerism had high GvH to HvG T cell clonal ratios in their allografts. Peak levels of circulating GvH clones were associated with declines in HvG clones early after transplant. The relatively low number and heterogeneity of intestinal transplant patients limited the conclusions.

On this clone: The clone's antigen remains unknown. No base quality information exists; no much larger clone differs at one position.

Libraries were built with the immunoSEQ multiplex PCR assay. For most patients, genomic DNA was isolated with the Qiagen DNeasy Blood and Tissue Kit and sent frozen to Adaptive Biotechnologies for TCR sequencing. High-throughput TCR-beta CDR3 sequencing of genomic DNA from most patients was performed by Adaptive Biotechnologies. The authors processed their data as follows. TCR sequencing data were retrieved from Adaptive's ImmunoSEQ software for 15 to 20 patients, whereas three other patients were processed with MiXCR and VDJtools. To correct CD4 versus CD8 sorting errors, sequences present in both subsets at a frequency ratio below 5:1 were removed. Because the origin of CDR3 nucleotide sequences shared between donor and recipient could not be assigned, those sequences were removed. To count as alloreactive, a clone needed at least 2-fold expansion over unstimulated cells and a minimum CFSE-low frequency of 0.002% (template counts) or 0.001% (read counts). Clones were considered mappable if detected in sequenced pre-transplant spleen, lymph node, or MLR CFSE-low populations of the donor or recipient. Cumulative frequency of alloreactive clones was calculated as a percentage of all sequences weighted by copy number. TCRdb took over this immuneACCESS table, retaining in-frame rearrangements with V and J assigned. Such tables are incomplete; in checked studies, under half of the missing clones stem from an unresolved V gene, and the remainder is unexplained. That table gives V, J and clone size, and the DNA gave D and trimming. The sample data list around 100,000 clones, and 90% to 95% of these were observed just once. The top ten clonotypes cover approximately 1% of the sample.

As encoded in the germline V gene, CDR1 is SGHTA while CDR2 is FQGNSA. Reading from cysteine to phenylalanine, the CDR3 counts 14 amino acids. The CDR3 DNA has 42 bases and is translated from base 1. V is reduced by 3 bases and J by 0 bases, leaving a spacing of 7 bases between them. The sample here was unstimulated CD8+ T cells sorted from spleen or lymph node cells, taken before transplant. This clonotype was obtained from a human donor who was the organ donor for an intestinal transplant. This sequence uses TRBV7-2 and TRBJ2-3, with the identity of the D gene unclear. The CDR3 amino acid sequence is: CASSFGTSTDTQYF. Here is the DNA: TGTGCCAGCAGCTTCGGTACTAGCACAGATACGCAGTATTTT.